This T cell receptor beta chain was found in a study of vaccination and CD4 T cells after COVID-19. CDR3 size: 14 residues. V gave up 5 bases and J gave up 3 bases; unmatched junction bases: 5. Germline-derived CDR1 and CDR2 are MNHNS and SASEGT. Treatment meaning: approximately nine-day PBMC culture with coronavirus spike peptide pools or control peptides (ViraFEST assay). Scientists ran DNA taken from cultured CD4+ T cells through the Oncomine TCR Beta short-read assay for sequencing. TCRdb re-called the PCR reads with MiXCR, one entry per CDR3 protein. The table shows 9,000 to 15,000 distinct CDR3 sequences, with about 40% occurring only once. Turning to this clonotype: As yet, its antigen is unknown.

The clonotype originates from a human donor who had recovered from COVID-19. V gene TRBV6-1 combines with J gene TRBJ1-2; 8 positions agree with TRBD1. The source material was CD4+ T cells from blood, cultured in vitro. The CDR3 protein is CASSLTGDDYGYTF. The CDR3 DNA reads TGTGCCAGCAGTCTGACAGGGGATGACTATGGCTACACCTTC.